This T cell receptor beta chain appears in the sequencing data of a study of beta chain features in type 1 diabetes. Background on the study: Across the samples, around 110,000,000 sorted cells were examined in total.

Germline lookup yields CDR1 MNHEY and CDR2 SVGAGI. Trimming removed 2 bases at V and 1 base at J, with 8 bases between. The CDR3 is 14 amino acids. Every isolated RNA sample was fully reverse transcribed, so sequencing captured expressed TCRB transcripts. TCRdb keeps only in-frame clones here, not all; method: immunoSEQ multiplex PCR. The table includes just over 450,000 clones, about 32% detected once. Naive, central memory, regulatory and stem cell-like memory cells within the CD4+ compartment were sorted using CD45RO/CCR7/CD25/CD127/CD95/CD27. All of the sorted populations showed purity greater than 95%. Study-level findings and limits: At VDJ recombination sites, type 1 diabetes patients had fewer insertions and more deleted nucleotides.

Note on this clone: No antigen is known for it.

The source of this sequence is a young man in good health. The chain links TRBV6-5 to TRBJ1-2; D gene ambiguous. Sequencing was performed on naive CD4+ T cells from blood. CDR3 DNA sequence: TGTGCCAGCAGTTACACTGGAGGTAACTATGGCTACACCTTC. Its protein product is CASSYTGGNYGYTF.